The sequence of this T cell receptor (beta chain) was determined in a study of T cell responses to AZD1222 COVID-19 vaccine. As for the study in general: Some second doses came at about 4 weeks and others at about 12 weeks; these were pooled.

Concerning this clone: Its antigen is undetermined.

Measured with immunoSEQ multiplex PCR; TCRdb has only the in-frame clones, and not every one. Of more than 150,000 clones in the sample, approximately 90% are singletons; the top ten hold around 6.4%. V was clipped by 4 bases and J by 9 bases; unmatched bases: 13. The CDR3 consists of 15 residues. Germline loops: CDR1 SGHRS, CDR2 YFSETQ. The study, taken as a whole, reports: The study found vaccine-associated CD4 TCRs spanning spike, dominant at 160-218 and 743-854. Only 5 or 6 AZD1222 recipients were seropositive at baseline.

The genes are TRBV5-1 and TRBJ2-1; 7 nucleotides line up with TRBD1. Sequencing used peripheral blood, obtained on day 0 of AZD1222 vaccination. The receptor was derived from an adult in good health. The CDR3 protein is CASSKETGSWLEQFF. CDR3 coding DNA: TGCGCCAGCAGCAAGGAGACAGGGTCTTGGCTTGAGCAGTTCTTC.